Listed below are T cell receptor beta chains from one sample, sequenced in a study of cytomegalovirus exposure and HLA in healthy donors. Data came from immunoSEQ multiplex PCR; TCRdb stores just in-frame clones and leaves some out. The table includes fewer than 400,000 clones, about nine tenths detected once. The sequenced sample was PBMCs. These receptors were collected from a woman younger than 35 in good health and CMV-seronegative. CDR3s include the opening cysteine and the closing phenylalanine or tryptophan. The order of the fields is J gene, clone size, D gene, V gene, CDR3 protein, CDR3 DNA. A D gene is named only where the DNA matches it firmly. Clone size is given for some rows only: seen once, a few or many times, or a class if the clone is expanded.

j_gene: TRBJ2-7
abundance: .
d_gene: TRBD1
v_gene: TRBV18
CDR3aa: CASSPRQGTYEQYF
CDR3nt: TGTGCCAGCTCACCGAGACAGGGGACCTACGAGCAGTACTTC

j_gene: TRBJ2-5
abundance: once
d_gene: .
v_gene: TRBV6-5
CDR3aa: CATAPDSTKLGQYF
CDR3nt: TGTGCCACAGCCCCAGACTCTACCAAACTAGGCCAGTACTTC

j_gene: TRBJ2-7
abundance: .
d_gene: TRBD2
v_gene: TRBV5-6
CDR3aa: CASSEIAGVYEQYF
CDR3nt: TGTGCCAGCAGCGAGATAGCGGGAGTCTACGAGCAGTACTTC

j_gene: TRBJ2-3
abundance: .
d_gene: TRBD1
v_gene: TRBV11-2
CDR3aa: CASSSQGYQDTQYF
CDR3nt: TGTGCCAGCAGCTCACAGGGGTATCAAGATACGCAGTATTTT

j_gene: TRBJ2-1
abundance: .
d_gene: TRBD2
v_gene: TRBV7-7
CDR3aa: CASSLGGTSGYNEQFF
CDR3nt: TGTGCCAGCAGCTTAGGGGGGACTAGCGGATACAATGAGCAGTTCTTC

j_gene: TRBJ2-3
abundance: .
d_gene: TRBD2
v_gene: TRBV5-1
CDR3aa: CASSIGSSGSGDTQYF
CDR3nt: TGCGCCAGCAGCATCGGTTCTAGCGGGAGTGGGGATACGCAGTATTTT

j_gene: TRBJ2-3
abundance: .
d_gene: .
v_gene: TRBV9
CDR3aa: CASSVAWARSTDTQYF
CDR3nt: TGTGCCAGCAGCGTAGCGTGGGCAAGGTCCACAGATACGCAGTATTTT

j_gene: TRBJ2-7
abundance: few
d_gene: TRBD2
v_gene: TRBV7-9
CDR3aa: CASSLTSDEQYF
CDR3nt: TGTGCCAGCAGCTTAACTAGCGACGAGCAGTACTTC

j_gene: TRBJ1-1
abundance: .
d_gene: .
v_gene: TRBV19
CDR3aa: CASSNWGKTGAENTEAFF
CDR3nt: TGTGCCAGTAGTAACTGGGGTAAGACAGGTGCCGAGAACACTGAAGCTTTCTTT

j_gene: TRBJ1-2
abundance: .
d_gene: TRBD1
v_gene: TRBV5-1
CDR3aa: CASSKGQGSTGYTF
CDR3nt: TGCGCCAGCAGCAAGGGACAGGGCTCAACCGGCTACACCTTC

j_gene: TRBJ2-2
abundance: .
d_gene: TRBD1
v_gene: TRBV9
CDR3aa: CASSARQGANTGELFF
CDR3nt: TGTGCCAGCAGCGCACGACAGGGGGCGAACACCGGGGAGCTGTTTTTT

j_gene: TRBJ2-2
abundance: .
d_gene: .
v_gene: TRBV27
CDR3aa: CASSLQGITGELFF
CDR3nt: TGTGCCAGCAGCCTACAGGGAATCACCGGGGAGCTGTTTTTT

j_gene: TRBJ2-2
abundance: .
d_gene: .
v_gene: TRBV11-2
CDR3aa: CASSGLTGLGHGELFF
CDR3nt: TGTGCCAGCAGCGGGTTAACAGGGTTAGGACACGGGGAGCTGTTTTTT

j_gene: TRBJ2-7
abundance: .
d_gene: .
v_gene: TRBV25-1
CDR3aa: CASSESLFPGNSYEQYF
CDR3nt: TGTGCCAGCAGTGAAAGTCTTTTCCCCGGTAATTCCTACGAGCAGTACTTC

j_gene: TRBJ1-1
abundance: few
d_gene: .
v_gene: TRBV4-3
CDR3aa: CASSGEVKAEAFF
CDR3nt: TGCGCCAGCAGCGGGGAGGTCAAAGCCGAAGCTTTCTTT

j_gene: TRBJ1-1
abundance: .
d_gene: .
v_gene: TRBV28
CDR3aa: CASSSPGGTEAFF
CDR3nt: TGTGCCAGCAGTTCCCCAGGAGGCACTGAAGCTTTCTTT

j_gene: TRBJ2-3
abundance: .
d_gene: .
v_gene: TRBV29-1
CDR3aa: CSVVPPGDTQYF
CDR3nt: TGCAGCGTTGTCCCTCCCGGAGATACGCAGTATTTT

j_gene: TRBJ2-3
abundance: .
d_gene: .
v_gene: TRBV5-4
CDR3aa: CASSPDRADTQYF
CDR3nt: TGTGCCAGCAGCCCCGATCGGGCAGATACGCAGTATTTT

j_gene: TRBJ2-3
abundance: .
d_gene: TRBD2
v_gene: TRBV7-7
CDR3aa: CASSLRGAASGTPTDTQYF
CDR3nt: TGTGCCAGCAGCTTAAGGGGGGCGGCTAGCGGGACCCCCACAGATACGCAGTATTTT

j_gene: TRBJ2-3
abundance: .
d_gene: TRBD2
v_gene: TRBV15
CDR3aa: CATSRDLAGRGITDTQYF
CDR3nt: TGTGCCACCAGCAGAGATCTGGCGGGGCGGGGGATCACAGATACGCAGTATTTT

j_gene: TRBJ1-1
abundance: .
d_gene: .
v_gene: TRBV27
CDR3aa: CASSRGYDEAFF
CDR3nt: TGTGCCAGCAGCCGAGGGTACGATGAAGCTTTCTTT

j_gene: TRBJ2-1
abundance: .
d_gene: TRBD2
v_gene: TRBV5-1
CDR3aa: CASSGGSSYNEQFF
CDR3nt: TGCGCCAGCAGTGGCGGGAGTTCCTACAATGAGCAGTTCTTC

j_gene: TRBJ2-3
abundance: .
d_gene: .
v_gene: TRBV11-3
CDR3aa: CASSLEHGSDTQYF
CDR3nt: TGTGCCAGCAGCTTAGAGCACGGGTCGGATACGCAGTATTTT

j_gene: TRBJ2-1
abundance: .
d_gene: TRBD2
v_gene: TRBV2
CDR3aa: CATTPGLAGLYNEQFF
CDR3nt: TGTGCCACGACCCCCGGACTAGCGGGCCTCTACAATGAGCAGTTCTTC

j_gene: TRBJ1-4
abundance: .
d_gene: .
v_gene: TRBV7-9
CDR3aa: CASSFSFVWQRHEKLFF
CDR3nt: TGTGCCAGCAGCTTTAGTTTTGTGTGGCAGCGTCATGAAAAACTGTTTTTT

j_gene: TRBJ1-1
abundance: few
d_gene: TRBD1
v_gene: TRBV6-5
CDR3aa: CASSPRDREKAFF
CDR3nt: TGTGCCAGCAGTCCAAGGGACAGGGAGAAAGCTTTCTTT

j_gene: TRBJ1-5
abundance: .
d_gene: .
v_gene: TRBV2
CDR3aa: CASSGQGTGPQHF
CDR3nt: TGTGCCAGCAGTGGGCAGGGCACAGGGCCCCAGCATTTT

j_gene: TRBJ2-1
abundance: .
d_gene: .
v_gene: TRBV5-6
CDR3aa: CASSATSNEQFF
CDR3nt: TGTGCCAGCAGCGCCACTAGCAATGAGCAGTTCTTC

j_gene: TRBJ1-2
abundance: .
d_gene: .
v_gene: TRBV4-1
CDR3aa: CASSPTGTANYGYTF
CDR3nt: TGCGCCAGCAGCCCCACAGGCACAGCTAACTATGGCTACACCTTC

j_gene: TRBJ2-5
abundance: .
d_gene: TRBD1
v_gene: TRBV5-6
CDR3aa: CASSLIEGAETQYF
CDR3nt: TGTGCCAGCAGCTTAATAGAGGGGGCGGAGACCCAGTACTTC

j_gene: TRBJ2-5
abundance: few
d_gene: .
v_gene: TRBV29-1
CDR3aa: CSVRRYETQYF
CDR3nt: TGCAGCGTTAGGAGGTATGAGACCCAGTACTTC

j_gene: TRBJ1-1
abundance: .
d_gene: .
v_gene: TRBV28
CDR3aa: CASSLLLEAFF
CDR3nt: TGTGCCAGCAGTTTACTATTGGAAGCTTTCTTT

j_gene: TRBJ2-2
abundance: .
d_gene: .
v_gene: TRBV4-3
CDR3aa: CASSPRGRSTGELFF
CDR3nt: TGCGCCAGCAGCCCGCGGGGGCGGAGCACCGGGGAGCTGTTTTTT

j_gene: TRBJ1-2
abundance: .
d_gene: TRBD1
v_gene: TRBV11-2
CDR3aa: CASSPSGGFDGYTF
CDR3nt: TGTGCCAGCAGCCCTTCAGGGGGGTTCGATGGCTACACCTTC

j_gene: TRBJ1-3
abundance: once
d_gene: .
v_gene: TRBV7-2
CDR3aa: CASSRTGLNTIYF
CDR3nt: TGTGCCAGCAGCCGCACAGGTTTAAACACCATATATTTT

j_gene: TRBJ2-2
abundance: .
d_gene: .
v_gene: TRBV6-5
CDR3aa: CASSPRLASTGELFF
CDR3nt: TGTGCCAGCAGTCCCCGGCTAGCGAGCACCGGGGAGCTGTTTTTT

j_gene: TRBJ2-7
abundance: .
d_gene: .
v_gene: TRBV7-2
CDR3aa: CASSLYSEQYF
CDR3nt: TGTGCCAGCAGCTTATATTCCGAGCAGTACTTC

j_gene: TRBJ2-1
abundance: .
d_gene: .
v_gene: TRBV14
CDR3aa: CASRALRDEQFF
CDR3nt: TGTGCCAGCAGGGCCCTTCGGGATGAGCAGTTCTTC

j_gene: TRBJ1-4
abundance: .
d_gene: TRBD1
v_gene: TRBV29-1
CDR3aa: CSATGTVDKKLFF
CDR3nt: TGCAGCGCCACCGGGACAGTGGATAAAAAACTGTTTTTT

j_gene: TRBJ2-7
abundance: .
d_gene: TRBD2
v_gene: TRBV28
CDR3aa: CASSLGSGSYYEQYF
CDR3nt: TGTGCCAGCAGTTTAGGTAGCGGGAGCTACTACGAGCAGTACTTC

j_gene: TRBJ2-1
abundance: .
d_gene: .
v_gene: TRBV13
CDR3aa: CASSFTRDPYNEQFF
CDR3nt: TGTGCCAGCAGCTTCACGAGGGATCCCTACAATGAGCAGTTCTTC

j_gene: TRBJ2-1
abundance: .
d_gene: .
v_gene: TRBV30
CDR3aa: CAWSAGDRNEQFF
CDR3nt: TGTGCCTGGAGTGCAGGGGATCGGAATGAGCAGTTCTTC

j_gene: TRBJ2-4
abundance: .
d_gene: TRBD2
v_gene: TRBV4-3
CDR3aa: CASSQGAGENIQYF
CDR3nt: TGCGCCAGCAGCCAAGGAGCGGGAGAAAACATTCAGTACTTC

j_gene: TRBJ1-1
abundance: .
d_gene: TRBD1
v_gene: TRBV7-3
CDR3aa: CASSPSTGASTGEAFF
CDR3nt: TGTGCCAGCAGCCCGTCGACAGGGGCTTCGACCGGGGAAGCTTTCTTT

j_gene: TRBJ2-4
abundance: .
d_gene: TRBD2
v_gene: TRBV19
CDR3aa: CASSSEGRENIQYF
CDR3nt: TGTGCCAGTAGTTCTGAAGGGAGGGAGAACATTCAGTACTTC

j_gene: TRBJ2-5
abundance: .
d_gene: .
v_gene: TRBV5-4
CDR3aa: CASSPRGIGQETQYF
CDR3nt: TGTGCCAGCAGCCCCAGAGGTATAGGCCAAGAGACCCAGTACTTC

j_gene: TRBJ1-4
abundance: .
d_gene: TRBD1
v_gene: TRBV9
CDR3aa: CASSVGVGQGNEKLFF
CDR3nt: TGTGCCAGCAGCGTAGGCGTGGGACAGGGCAATGAAAAACTGTTTTTT

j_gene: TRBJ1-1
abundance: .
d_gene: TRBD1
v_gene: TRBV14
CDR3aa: CASSRPGTGNTEAFF
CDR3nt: TGTGCCAGCAGCCGTCCCGGGACAGGGAACACTGAAGCTTTCTTT

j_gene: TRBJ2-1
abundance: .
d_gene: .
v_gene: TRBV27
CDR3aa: CASSLAAYNEQFF
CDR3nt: TGTGCCAGCAGTTTAGCGGCGTACAATGAGCAGTTCTTC

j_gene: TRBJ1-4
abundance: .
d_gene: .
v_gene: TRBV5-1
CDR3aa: CASSFSPSDTANEKLFF
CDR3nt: TGCGCCAGCAGTTTCTCCCCTTCGGACACAGCTAATGAAAAACTGTTTTTT

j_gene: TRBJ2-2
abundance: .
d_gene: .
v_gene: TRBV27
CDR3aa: CASSLMPGARSTGELFF
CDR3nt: TGTGCCAGCAGTTTAATGCCTGGGGCCCGATCCACCGGGGAGCTGTTTTTT

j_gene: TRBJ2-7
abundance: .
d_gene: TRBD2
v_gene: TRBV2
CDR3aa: CASSEITSGTTYEQYF
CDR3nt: TGTGCCAGCAGTGAAATCACTAGCGGGACCACCTACGAGCAGTACTTC

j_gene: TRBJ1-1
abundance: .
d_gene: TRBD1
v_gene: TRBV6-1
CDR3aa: CASSATGGSTEAFF
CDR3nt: TGTGCCAGCAGTGCTACAGGGGGTAGCACTGAAGCTTTCTTT

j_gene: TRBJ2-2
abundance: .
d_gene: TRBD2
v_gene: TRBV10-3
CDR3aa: CAISLAEMTGELFF
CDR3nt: TGTGCCATCAGCCTAGCGGAGATGACCGGGGAGCTGTTTTTT

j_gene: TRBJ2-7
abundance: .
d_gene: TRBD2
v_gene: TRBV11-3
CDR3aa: CASSPGGSEQYF
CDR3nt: TGTGCCAGCAGCCCCGGGGGGTCGGAGCAGTACTTC